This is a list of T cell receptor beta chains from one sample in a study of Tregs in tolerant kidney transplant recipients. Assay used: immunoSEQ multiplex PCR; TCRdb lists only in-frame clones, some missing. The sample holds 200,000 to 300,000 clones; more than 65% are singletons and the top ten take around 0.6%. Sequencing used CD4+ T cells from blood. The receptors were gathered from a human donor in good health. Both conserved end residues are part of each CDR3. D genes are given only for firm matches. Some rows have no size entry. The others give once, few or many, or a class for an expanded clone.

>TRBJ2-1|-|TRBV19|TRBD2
CASRLSGRGSGLAGSNEQFF
TGTGCCAGTAGGCTAAGCGGAAGGGGATCTGGACTAGCGGGGTCCAATGAGCAGTTCTTC
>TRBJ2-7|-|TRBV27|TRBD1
CASSHWDRLSGEQYF
TGTGCCAGCAGCCACTGGGACAGGCTCTCCGGGGAGCAGTACTTC
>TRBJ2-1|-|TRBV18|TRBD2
CASSPPAGGNNEQFF
TGTGCCAGCTCACCACCAGCGGGAGGCAACAATGAGCAGTTCTTC
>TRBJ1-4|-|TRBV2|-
CASSRGDSVGKLFF
TGTGCCAGCAGTAGGGGCGACAGCGTTGGAAAACTGTTTTTT
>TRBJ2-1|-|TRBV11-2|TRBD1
CASSFLIQGGDNEQFF
TGTGCCAGCAGCTTTTTGATACAGGGGGGTGACAATGAGCAGTTCTTC
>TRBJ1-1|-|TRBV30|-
CAWSRHRNTEAFF
TGTGCCTGGAGCCGACATCGGAACACTGAAGCTTTCTTT
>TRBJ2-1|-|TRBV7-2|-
CASSFLISYNEQFF
TGTGCCAGCAGCTTTCTAATTTCTTACAATGAGCAGTTCTTC
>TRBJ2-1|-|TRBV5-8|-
CASSLNHPQPFF
TGTGCCAGCAGCTTAAACCACCCCCAGCCGTTCTTC
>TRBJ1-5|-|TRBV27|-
CASSSRGHLDYSNQPQHF
TGTGCCAGCAGTAGCCGGGGACATCTAGACTATAGCAATCAGCCCCAGCATTTT
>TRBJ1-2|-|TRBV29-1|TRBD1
CSVTQGNYGYTF
TGCAGCGTTACACAGGGGAACTATGGCTACACCTTC
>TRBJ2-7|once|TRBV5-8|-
CASSSGAGPRVTYEQYF
TGTGCCAGCAGCTCTGGGGCAGGGCCCAGGGTGACCTACGAGCAGTACTTC
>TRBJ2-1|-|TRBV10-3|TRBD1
CAIRLTGLDEQFF
TGTGCCATCAGGCTGACAGGGCTGGATGAGCAGTTCTTC
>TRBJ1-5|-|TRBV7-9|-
CASSWTPDQPQHF
TGTGCCAGCAGTTGGACACCAGATCAGCCCCAGCATTTT
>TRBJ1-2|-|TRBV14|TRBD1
CASSLPGQVAEGYTF
TGTGCCAGCAGCCTACCGGGACAGGTGGCGGAGGGCTACACCTTC
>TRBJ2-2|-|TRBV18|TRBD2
CASSAGVNTGELFF
TGTGCCAGCTCAGCGGGGGTGAACACCGGGGAGCTGTTTTTT
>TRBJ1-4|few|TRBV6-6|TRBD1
CASSSLGTEREKLFF
TGTGCCAGCAGTTCCCTCGGGACAGAACGAGAAAAACTGTTTTTT
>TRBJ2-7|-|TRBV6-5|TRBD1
CASSSPGQGSYEQYF
TGTGCCAGCAGTTCTCCGGGACAGGGGTCCTACGAGCAGTACTTC
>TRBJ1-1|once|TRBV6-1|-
CASTRGGALNTEAFF
TGTGCCAGCACTAGGGGAGGGGCCTTGAACACTGAAGCTTTCTTT
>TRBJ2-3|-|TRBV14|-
CASSPLRGRALSTDTQYF
TGTGCCAGCAGCCCCCTCCGGGGGAGAGCCCTCAGCACAGATACGCAGTATTTT
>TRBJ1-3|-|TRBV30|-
CAWSNGGTGNTIYF
TGTGCCTGGAGTAACGGGGGTACGGGAAACACCATATATTTT
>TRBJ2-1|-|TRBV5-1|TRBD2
CASNLAGGPGEQFF
TGCGCCAGCAACCTAGCGGGAGGGCCCGGCGAGCAGTTCTTC
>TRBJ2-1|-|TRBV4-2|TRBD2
CASSYTSGGNNEQFF
TGTGCCAGCAGCTACACTAGCGGGGGGAACAATGAGCAGTTCTTC
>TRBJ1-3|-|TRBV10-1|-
CASSDTVGNTIYF
TGCGCCAGCAGTGATACCGTCGGGAACACCATATATTTT
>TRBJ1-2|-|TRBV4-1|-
CASSHRAYGYTF
TGCGCCAGCAGCCATAGGGCCTATGGCTACACCTTC